Following are 4 T cell receptor beta chains from one sample sequenced in a study of blood T cells in healthy people across ages. Then a second PCR, running about 6 to 12 cycles, was carried out with a sample-barcoded 5' primer and a J-beta primer mix. TCRdb analysed the 5' RACE reads with MiXCR anew, one entry per CDR3 protein. The sample comprises hundreds of thousands of distinct CDR3 sequences, roughly 44% of which are singletons, and nearly 20% rests with the top ten. Source material: blood. Receptors originate from a man aged 60 to 69 in good health.

The table lists this clonotype with a few counts. This chain links TRBV20-1 with TRBJ2-4; D could derive from TRBD1 or TRBD2 (5 bases each). Trimming stripped 5 bases from V and 4 bases from J, with 15 bases between. The CDR3 covers 14 residues. CDR1 is DFQATT and CDR2 is SNEGSKA in the germline V gene (reference sequence). For the CDR3, the DNA is TGCAGTGCTTGGGACCGGGCGGTTAAAAACATTCAGTACTTC. Residues: CSAWDRAVKNIQYF.

This chain joins TRBV5-6 and TRBJ1-2; D gene unclear. The CDR3 is made up of 15 amino acids. V gave up 4 bases and J gave up 1 base, with 14 bases separating them. The germline V gene encodes CDR1 SGHDT and CDR2 YYEEEE. CDR3 protein: CASSRPGSYNYGYTF. The CDR3 DNA follows: TGTGCCAGCAGCCGCCCGGGCAGCTATAACTATGGCTACACCTTC.

The chain links TRBV3-1 to TRBJ2-7; 7 nucleotides match TRBD1. J gave up 0 bases and V 5 bases, and 4 bases lay outside the gene matches. Germline V CDR1 and CDR2: LGHDT, YNNKEL (reference sequence). The CDR3 has 14 amino acids. Here the CDR3 reads CASSFTGASYEQYF. CDR3 sequence (DNA): TGTGCCAGCAGCTTCACAGGGGCCTCCTACGAGCAGTACTTC.

This clonotype occurred a few times. The chain has TRBV7-9 and TRBJ1-1; 7 bases map to TRBD1. The germline CDR1 and CDR2 sequences are SEHNR and FQNEAQ (reference sequence). The CDR3 contains 15 residues. Germline trimming cut 1 base from V and 1 base from J; bases unmatched to any gene: 3. Here the CDR3 reads CASSLGTGSNTEAFF. In nucleotides, the CDR3 is TGTGCCAGCAGCTTAGGGACAGGTTCGAACACTGAAGCTTTCTTT.